This T cell receptor (beta chain) originates from a study of T cells after yellow fever vaccination. Study at large: SMART-Seq v4 Ultra Low Input prepared libraries from low-cell fractions. The study's findings and limits: The CD4 and CD8 compartments had a small share of their clonotypes in common.

As concerns this clonotype: Its antigen is still unknown.

TCRdb re-derived calls from the 5' RACE reads in MiXCR, one entry per CDR3 protein. In the table there are 450,000 to 600,000 distinct CDR3 sequences, around 17% of which are singletons. Per germline, CDR1 SGDLS and CDR2 YYNGEE. J was trimmed by 2 bases and V by 3 bases; bases with no gene match: 5. The CDR3 runs 16 residues. The TCR sequence derives from a man younger than 30 who received the YFV17D yellow fever vaccine. The chain joins TRBV9 to TRBJ2-6; 7 bases are shared with TRBD1. The material was PBMCs, obtained about 5 days after the first yellow fever vaccination. The CDR3 coding sequence is TGTGCCAGCAGCGCTCAAGACAGGGCTGGGGCCAACGTCCTGACTTTC. Its protein is CASSAQDRAGANVLTF.